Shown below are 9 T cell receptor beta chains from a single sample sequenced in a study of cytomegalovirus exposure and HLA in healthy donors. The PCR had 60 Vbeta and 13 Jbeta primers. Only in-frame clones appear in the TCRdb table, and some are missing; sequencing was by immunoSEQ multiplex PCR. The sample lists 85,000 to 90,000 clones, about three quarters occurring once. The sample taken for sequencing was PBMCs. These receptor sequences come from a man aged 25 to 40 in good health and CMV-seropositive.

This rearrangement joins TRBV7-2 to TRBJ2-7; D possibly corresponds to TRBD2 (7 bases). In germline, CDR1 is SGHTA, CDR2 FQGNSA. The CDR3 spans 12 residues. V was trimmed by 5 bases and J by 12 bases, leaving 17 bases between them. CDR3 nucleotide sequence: TGTGCCAGCAGCCGATATGGGGGGGGGCCGTACTTC. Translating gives CASSRYGGGPYF.

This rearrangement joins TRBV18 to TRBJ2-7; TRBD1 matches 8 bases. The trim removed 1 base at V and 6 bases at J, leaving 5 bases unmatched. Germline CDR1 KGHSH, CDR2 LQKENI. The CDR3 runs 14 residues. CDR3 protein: CASSPREQGVEQYF. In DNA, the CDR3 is TGTGCCAGCTCACCACGCGAACAGGGGGTCGAGCAGTACTTC.

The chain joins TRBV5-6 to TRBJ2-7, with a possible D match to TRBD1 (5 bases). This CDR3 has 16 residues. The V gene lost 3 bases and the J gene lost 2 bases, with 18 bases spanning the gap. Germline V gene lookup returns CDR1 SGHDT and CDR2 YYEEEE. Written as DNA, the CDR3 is TGTGCCAGCAGCTCGTTTCAATGGGGCAGGGCCTACGAGCAGTACTTC. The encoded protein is CASSSFQWGRAYEQYF.

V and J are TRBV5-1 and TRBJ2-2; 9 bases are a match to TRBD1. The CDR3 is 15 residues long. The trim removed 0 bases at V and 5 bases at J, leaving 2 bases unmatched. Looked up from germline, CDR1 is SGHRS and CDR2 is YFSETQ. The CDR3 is CASSLGDRVTGELFF. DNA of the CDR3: TGCGCCAGCAGCTTGGGGGACAGGGTGACCGGGGAGCTGTTTTTT.

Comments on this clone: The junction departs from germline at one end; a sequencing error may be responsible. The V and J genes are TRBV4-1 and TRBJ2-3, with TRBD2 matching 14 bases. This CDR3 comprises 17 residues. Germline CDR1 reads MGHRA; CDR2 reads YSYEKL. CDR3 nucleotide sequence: TGCGCCAGCGGCCAACCGACTAGCGGGGGGGCCTCAGATACGCAGTATTTT. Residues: CASGQPTSGGASDTQYF.

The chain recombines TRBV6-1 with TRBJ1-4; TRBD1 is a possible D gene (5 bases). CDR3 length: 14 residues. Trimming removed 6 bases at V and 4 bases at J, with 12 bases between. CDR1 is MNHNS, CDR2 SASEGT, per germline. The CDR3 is CASRTVYGNEKLFF. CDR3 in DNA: TGTGCCAGCAGGACAGTTTATGGTAATGAAAAACTGTTTTTT.

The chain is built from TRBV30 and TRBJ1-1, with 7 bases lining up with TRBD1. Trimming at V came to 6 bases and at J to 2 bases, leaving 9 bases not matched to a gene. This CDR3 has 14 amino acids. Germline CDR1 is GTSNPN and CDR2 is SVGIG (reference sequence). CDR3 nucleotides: TGTGCCTGCCGGAACGGGACAGCAAACACTGAAGCTTTCTTT. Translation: CACRNGTANTEAFF.

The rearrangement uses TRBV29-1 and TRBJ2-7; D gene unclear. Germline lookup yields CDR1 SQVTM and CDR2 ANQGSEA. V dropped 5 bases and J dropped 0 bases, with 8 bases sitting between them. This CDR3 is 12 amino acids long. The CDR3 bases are TGCAGCGTTCTAGATGACTCCTACGAGCAGTACTTC. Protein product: CSVLDDSYEQYF.

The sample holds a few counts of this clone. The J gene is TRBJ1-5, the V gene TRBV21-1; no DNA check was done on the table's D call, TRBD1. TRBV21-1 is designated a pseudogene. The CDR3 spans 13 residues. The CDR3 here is CASYRGPYQPQHF. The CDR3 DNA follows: TGTGCCAGTTACAGGGGACCTTATCAGCCCCAGCATTTT.